The 2 T cell receptor beta chains reported below all come from one sample, sequenced in a study of early T cells in non-severe SARS-CoV-2 infection. TCRdb re-called the 5' RACE reads through MiXCR, storing one row per CDR3 protein. The sample lists about 70,000 distinct CDR3 sequences, approximately 10% occurring once. Sequencing input: whole blood. The receptors come from an adult who was a healthcare worker with PCR-confirmed SARS-CoV-2 infection or an uninfected control (not recorded which).

Concerning this clonotype: This could be a read error, since a much larger clone is one nucleotide away. J is TRBJ2-1 and V is TRBV6-5, with 8 nucleotides matching TRBD1. The germline V gene has CDR1 MNHEY and CDR2 SVGAGI. This CDR3 has 16 residues. The chain's CDR3 is CASSGQGRSSYDEQFF. CDR3 DNA sequence: TGTGCCAGCAGTGGACAGGGTCGTAGCTCCTACGATGAGCAGTTCTTC.

This clonotype was seen only a few times. This chain uses TRBV28 with TRBJ2-7, with TRBD1 matching over 9 bases. V shed 6 bases, J shed 2 bases, and the junction held 8 bases outside the gene matches. This CDR3 comprises 15 residues. The germline V gene has CDR1 MDHEN and CDR2 SYDVKM. CDR3 residues: CASRSQDRGPYEQYF. CDR3 coding DNA: TGTGCCAGCAGATCCCAGGACAGGGGCCCCTACGAGCAGTACTTC.